The 29 T cell receptor beta chains given below trace back to one sample, sequenced in a study of T-cell memory formation after mild COVID-19 (dated by TCRdb to 2020 to 2022). Library method: 5' RACE. TCRdb records Illumina NovaSeq 6000 as the sequencer. The public sequencing data were trimmed at Q25 with fastp and processed into clonotypes with MiXCR by TCRdb, which kept only in-frame beta chains. Each record represents a unique CDR3 protein, reported with the most common genes and DNA among its rows. In this sample the table shows approximately 250,000 distinct CDR3 sequences, 16% of which occur a single time. Under 25% of the sample rests with the top ten. The specimen sequenced was PBMCs or a T cell subset sorted from them (not recorded which). The receptors originated from a man aged 18 to 35 who had mild COVID-19 (a few samples of this study predate the infection). The sample titles of this study are shuffled in the database, so cell type and time point are left out; the donor was told from shared clones.

The chain joins TRBV4-1 to TRBJ2-7; the D call may be TRBD1 or TRBD2 (5 bases each). The CDR3 extends over 15 amino acids. V lost 1 base, J lost 3 bases, and 13 bases lay in between. Germline lookup yields CDR1 MGHRA and CDR2 YSYEKL. The CDR3 reads CASSQAALGDYEQYF. CDR3 in DNA: TGCGCCAGCAGCCAAGCAGCTCTGGGGGACTACGAGCAGTACTTC.

The V call is TRBV24-1, the J call TRBJ2-5, with D unclear. Trimming left V 3 bases short and J 3 bases short, with 10 bases between. CDR1 is KGHDR, CDR2 SFDVKD, per germline. The CDR3 has 14 residues. The CDR3 region has the DNA TGTGCCACCAGTGATACGGACGGTAAAGAGACCCAGTACTTC. It specifies CATSDTDGKETQYF.

The chain carries TRBV7-7 and TRBJ1-1; possibly TRBD1 for D (5 bases). Between the trimmed V and J ends, which lost 5 bases and 1 base, there was a span of 20 bases. Germline values: CDR1 SSHAT, CDR2 FNYEAQ (reference sequence). The CDR3 is made up of 17 amino acids. The CDR3 bases are TGTGCCAGCAGCCCGCAAGTCGAGACAGCGTGGAACACTGAAGCTTTCTTT. As protein: CASSPQVETAWNTEAFF.

This clonotype was seen more than once but under ten times. The chain links TRBV12-3 or TRBV12-4 to TRBJ1-6; D not certain. This CDR3 comprises 13 residues. With 5 bases removed from V and 10 bases from J, the gap between germline ends came to 12 bases. CDR3 DNA sequence: TGTGCCAGCAGTAAGGACCCCAAATCACCCCTCCACTTT. Protein: CASSKDPKSPLHF.

V is TRBV12-3 or TRBV12-4 and J is TRBJ1-2, with D maybe TRBD1 (5 bases). The germline V and J ends were trimmed by 6 bases and 7 bases, with 18 bases remaining between them. This CDR3 spans 14 amino acids. The CDR3 protein is CASSPSVGGPGYTF. CDR3 DNA: TGTGCCAGCAGCCCAAGTGTCGGGGGACCTGGCTACACCTTC.

This clonotype has more than one count but fewer than ten. The genes are TRBV12-3 or TRBV12-4 and TRBJ2-5; D is tentatively TRBD1 or TRBD2 (5 bases each). Trimming took off 5 bases at V and 2 bases at J, with 12 bases between the two ends. The CDR3 length is 14 residues. This chain's CDR3 is CASSTGTDQETQYF. DNA of the CDR3: TGTGCCAGCAGTACCGGGACCGATCAAGAGACCCAGTACTTC.

This clonotype was counted only a few times. The J gene is TRBJ2-2, the V gene TRBV4-1; D might be TRBD1 (6 bases). There are 13 residues in the CDR3. Deletions cut 7 bases from V and 5 bases from J, with 11 bases between. CDR1 is MGHRA and CDR2 is YSYEKL in the germline V gene. In nucleotides, the CDR3 is TGCGCCAGCACCCTAAGGGGGACCGGGGAGCTGTTTTTT. Translating it yields CASTLRGTGELFF.

This clonotype was counted only a few times. The rearrangement joins TRBV5-6 to TRBJ1-1; D is possibly TRBD1 (5 bases). CDR3 length: 14 residues. Germline V CDR1 and CDR2: SGHDT, YYEEEE. Trimming pared 3 bases from V and 3 bases from J, leaving 12 bases between. CDR3 region: CASSYGRGYTEAFF. CDR3 DNA: TGTGCCAGCAGCTACGGACGGGGGTACACTGAAGCTTTCTTT. The whole variable domain, remainder taken from reference TRBV5-6 and TRBJ1-1, is DAGVTQSPTHLIKTRGQQVTLRCSPKSGHDTVSWYQQALGQGPQFIFQYYEEEERQRGNFPDRFSGHQFPNYSSELNVNALLLGDSALYLCASSYGRGYTEAFFGQGTRLTVV.

The chain recombines TRBV20-1 with TRBJ2-3; a weak D match, TRBD2 (6 bases). V lost 5 bases and J 2 bases, leaving 17 bases between the germline ends. The CDR3 has 15 residues. The germline V gene has CDR1 DFQATT and CDR2 SNEGSKA (reference sequence). The CDR3 here is CSALLWGGVTDTQYF. In nucleotides, the CDR3 is TGCAGTGCTCTCCTTTGGGGCGGGGTCACAGATACGCAGTATTTT.

This chain connects TRBV15 to TRBJ1-4; no definite D call. CDR1 and CDR2 (germline): LNHNV, YYDKDF (reference sequence). CDR3 size: 15 residues. The V gene lost 0 bases and the J gene lost 3 bases, with 8 bases spanning the gap. The CDR3 loop is CATSRDHVPNEKLFF. The DNA for the CDR3 is TGTGCCACCAGCAGAGATCACGTCCCTAATGAAAAACTGTTTTTT.

This clonotype occurred a few times. The genes are TRBV27 and TRBJ1-2; no clear D. Germline CDR1 reads MNHEY; CDR2 reads SMNVEV (reference sequence). With 3 bases removed from V and 5 bases from J, the gap between germline ends came to 10 bases. CDR3 length: 13 residues. DNA for the CDR3: TGTGCCAGCAGTTTCGGTCGTTCGTATGGCTACACCTTC. Translating it yields CASSFGRSYGYTF.

This clonotype has more than one count but fewer than ten. V usage is TRBV9 and J usage is TRBJ1-2; no reliable D call. Germline V gene lookup returns CDR1 SGDLS and CDR2 YYNGEE. CDR3 size: 12 residues. Trimming took 5 bases from V and 4 from J, leaving 9 bases between them. CDR3 bases: TGTGCCAGCAGGCGGGCAGCCTATGGCTACACCTTC. Its protein is CASRRAAYGYTF.

This clonotype came up a few times. The rearrangement uses TRBV4-3 and TRBJ2-2; 8 bases map to TRBD1. Germline trimming cut 4 bases from V and 4 bases from J; bases unmatched to any gene: 8. Per germline, CDR1 LGHNA and CDR2 YSLEER. The CDR3 is 16 amino acids. In DNA form, the CDR3 reads TGCGCCAGCAGCCCGCGAGACAGGGGAGGCACCGGGGAGCTGTTTTTT. It yields the protein CASSPRDRGGTGELFF.

This clonotype was seen many times. The V call is TRBV19, the J call TRBJ2-1; the match to TRBD2 covers 11 bases. J was trimmed by 4 bases and V by 5 bases; bases with no gene match: 4. Germline values: CDR1 LNHDA, CDR2 SQIVND (reference sequence). The CDR3 length is 15 residues. The CDR3 loop is CASSQTSGDYNEQFF. In nucleotides, the CDR3 is TGTGCCAGTAGTCAGACTAGCGGGGATTACAATGAGCAGTTCTTC. The entire variable domain, with the rest obtained from reference TRBV19 and TRBJ2-1, is as follows: DGGITQSPKYLFRKEGQNVTLSCEQNLNHDAMYWYRQDPGQGLRLIYYSQIVNDFQKGDIAEGYSVSREKKESFPLTVTSAQKNPTAFYLCASSQTSGDYNEQFFGPGTRLTVL.

The chain employs TRBV6-5 and TRBJ2-6, with D possibly matching TRBD1 (5 bases). CDR1 and CDR2 (germline): MNHEY, SVGAGI. V gave up 6 bases and J gave up 1 base, with 10 bases separating them. The CDR3 loop spans 15 amino acids. The CDR3 region has the DNA TGTGCCAGCAGACGGACATTATCTGGGGCCAACGTCCTGACTTTC. Protein sequence: CASRRTLSGANVLTF.

The CDR3 spells CSARAAGANVLTF. DNA for the CDR3: TGCAGTGCTAGGGCCGCGGGGGCCAACGTCCTGACTTTC. The chain carries TRBV20-1 and TRBJ2-6; D ambiguous. This CDR3 has 13 residues. Germline-derived CDR1 and CDR2 are DFQATT and SNEGSKA (reference sequence). V lost 3 bases to trimming and J lost 4 bases, with 7 bases between them.

This clonotype was detected ten times or more. The chain carries TRBV5-8 and TRBJ2-5; D not resolved. With 0 bases removed from V and 1 base from J, the gap between germline ends came to 7 bases. Germline assignment: CDR1 SGHTS and CDR2 YDEGEE. CDR3 length: 14 residues. This CDR3 is CASSLAAVQETQYF. The CDR3 region has the DNA TGTGCCAGCAGCTTGGCCGCGGTCCAAGAGACCCAGTACTTC.

This clonotype has a handful of counts. CDR3 sequence: CASSEDGTASSYNSPLHF. The CDR3 DNA is TGTGCCAGCAGTGAAGATGGGACGGCCAGCTCCTATAATTCACCCCTCCACTTT. This chain uses TRBV25-1 with TRBJ1-6, with TRBD1 as a possible D gene (5 bases). CDR3 length equals 18 residues. V lost 2 bases to trimming and J lost 0 bases, with 14 bases between them. The germline V gene has CDR1 MGHDK and CDR2 SYGVNS.

This chain connects TRBV27 to TRBJ2-3; 10 bases are shared with TRBD2. V lost 0 bases, J lost 1 base, and 1 base stayed unmatched. The CDR3 loop spans 16 amino acids. Germline-derived CDR1 and CDR2 are MNHEY and SMNVEV (reference sequence). The CDR3 here is CASSLSGTSGTDTQYF. CDR3 nucleotide sequence: TGTGCCAGCAGTTTATCGGGGACTAGCGGCACAGATACGCAGTATTTT.

The sample holds a few counts of this clonotype. This chain uses TRBV6-2 or TRBV6-3 with TRBJ2-4; no definite D call. With 4 bases removed from V and 3 bases from J, the gap between germline ends came to 10 bases. CDR1 and CDR2 (germline): MNHEY, SVGEGT. The CDR3 covers 14 residues. CDR3 DNA sequence: TGTGCCAGCAGTTTTCTAAACAGCAAAAACATTCAGTACTTC. This codes for CASSFLNSKNIQYF.

This clonotype appeared a few times. The rearrangement links TRBV14 to TRBJ2-4; D perhaps matches TRBD1 (5 bases). V was clipped by 4 bases and J by 1 base, with 17 bases between them. Germline CDR1 and CDR2: SGHDN and FVKESK. CDR3 length: 17 residues. CDR3 region: CASSLLGQAGAKNIQYF. For the CDR3, the DNA is TGTGCCAGCAGCCTCCTGGGGCAGGCCGGCGCCAAAAACATTCAGTACTTC. Variable domain in full (rest from reference TRBV14 and TRBJ2-4): EAGVTQFPSHSVIEKGQTVTLRCDPISGHDNLYWYRRVMGKEIKFLLHFVKESKQDESGMPNNRFLAERTGGTYSTLKVQPAELEDSGVYFCASSLLGQAGAKNIQYFGAGTRLSVL.

The chain links TRBV27 to TRBJ1-1; D call uncertain. The CDR3 length is 13 residues. The germline V and J ends were trimmed by 8 bases and 3 bases, with 13 bases remaining between them. Looked up from germline, CDR1 is MNHEY and CDR2 is SMNVEV (reference sequence). CDR3 nucleotides: TGTGCCAGCCTACCGTGGGTGGACACTGAAGCTTTCTTT. Translating gives CASLPWVDTEAFF.

This clonotype was detected only a few times. This sequence joins TRBV12-3 or TRBV12-4 and TRBJ2-7, with D perhaps given as TRBD1 or TRBD2 (6 bases each). V shed 6 bases and J shed 6 bases, with 27 bases lying between them. The CDR3 contains 17 residues. CDR3 loop: CASRALGGTSGRGEQYF. The CDR3 DNA reads as TGTGCCAGCAGGGCCCTAGGGGGGACGTCGGGAAGAGGCGAGCAGTACTTC.

This clonotype appeared a few times. The CDR3 coding sequence is TGTGCCAGCAGCCACTCGAACGAGCAGTACTTC. It encodes CASSHSNEQYF. This chain joins TRBV6-5 and TRBJ2-7; D uncertain. Trimming removed 6 bases at V and 5 bases at J, with 8 bases between. CDR1 and CDR2 (germline): MNHEY, SVGAGI. The CDR3 is 11 amino acids.

This clonotype was counted ten times or more. This chain connects TRBV18 to TRBJ2-3; D call uncertain. V dropped 1 base and J dropped 6 bases, with 5 bases sitting between them. The V gene's germline CDR1 is KGHSH and CDR2 LQKENI. CDR3 size: 12 residues. The DNA for the CDR3 is TGTGCCAGCTCACCACTTTCGGATACGCAGTATTTT. This encodes CASSPLSDTQYF.

This chain connects TRBV4-3 to TRBJ1-2; no definite D call. The CDR3 contains 16 residues. The V gene lost 1 base and the J gene lost 1 base, with 13 bases spanning the gap. The V gene's germline CDR1 is LGHNA and CDR2 YSLEER. The CDR3 DNA follows: TGCGCCAGCAGCCAAGTGCCGGGGAGCCTTAACTATGGCTACACCTTC. Protein sequence: CASSQVPGSLNYGYTF.

The chain carries TRBV4-2 and TRBJ2-5, with 9 bases aligning to TRBD2. Per the germline V gene, CDR1 is LGHNA and CDR2 is YNFKEQ. Trimming took 0 bases from V and 5 from J; bases not matched to a gene: 19. There are 20 residues in the CDR3. The CDR3: CASSQDKVWTSEGNGETQYF. DNA of the CDR3: TGTGCCAGCAGCCAAGATAAAGTTTGGACTAGCGAGGGAAATGGGGAGACCCAGTACTTC.

This chain connects TRBV6-5 to TRBJ1-2; TRBD1 agrees at 7 bases. The length of the CDR3 is 15 residues. Trimming at V came to 0 bases and at J to 2 bases, leaving 3 bases not matched to a gene. Per germline, CDR1 MNHEY and CDR2 SVGAGI. For the CDR3, the DNA is TGTGCCAGCAGTTACTCACAGGGGATGAACTATGGCTACACCTTC. This translates into CASSYSQGMNYGYTF.

The chain has TRBV7-2 and TRBJ2-3; the D is unclear. The CDR3 contains 15 residues. Germline V gene data show CDR1 as SGHTA and CDR2 as FQGNSA. Deletions cut 5 bases from V and 2 bases from J, with 14 bases between. The CDR3, as DNA: TGTGCCAGCAGCCCCGGGCTCGGATCCACAGATACGCAGTATTTT. Protein: CASSPGLGSTDTQYF.